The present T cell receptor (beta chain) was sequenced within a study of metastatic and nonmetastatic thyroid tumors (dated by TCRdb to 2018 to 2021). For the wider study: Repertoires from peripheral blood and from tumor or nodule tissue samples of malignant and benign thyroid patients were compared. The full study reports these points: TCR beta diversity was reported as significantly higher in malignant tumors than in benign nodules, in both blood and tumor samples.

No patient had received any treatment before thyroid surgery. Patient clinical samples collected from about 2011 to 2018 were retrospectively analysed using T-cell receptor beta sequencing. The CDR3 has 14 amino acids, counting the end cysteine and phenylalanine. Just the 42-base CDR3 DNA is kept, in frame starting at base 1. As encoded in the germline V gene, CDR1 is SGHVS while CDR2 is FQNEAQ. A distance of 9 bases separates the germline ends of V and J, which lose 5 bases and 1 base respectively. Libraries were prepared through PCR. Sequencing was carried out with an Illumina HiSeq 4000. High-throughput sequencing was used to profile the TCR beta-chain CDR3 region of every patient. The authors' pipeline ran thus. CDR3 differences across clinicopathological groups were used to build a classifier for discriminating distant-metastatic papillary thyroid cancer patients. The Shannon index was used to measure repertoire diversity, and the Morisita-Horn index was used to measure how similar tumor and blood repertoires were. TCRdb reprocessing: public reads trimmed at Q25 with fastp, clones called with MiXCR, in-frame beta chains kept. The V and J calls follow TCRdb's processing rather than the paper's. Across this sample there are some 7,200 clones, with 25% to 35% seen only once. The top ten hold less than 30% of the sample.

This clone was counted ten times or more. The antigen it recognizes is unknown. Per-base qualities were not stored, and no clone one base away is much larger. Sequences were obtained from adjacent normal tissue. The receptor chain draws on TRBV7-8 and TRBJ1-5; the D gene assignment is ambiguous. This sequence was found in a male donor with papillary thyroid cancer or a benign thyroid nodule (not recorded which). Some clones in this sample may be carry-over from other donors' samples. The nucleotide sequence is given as TGTGCCAGCAGCCCCTATTCGAGCAATCAGCCCCAGCATTTT. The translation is CASSPYSSNQPQHF.